These 4 T cell receptor beta chains were sequenced from one sample in a study of tumor and adjacent non-tumor tissue in lung cancer. Three rounds of nested PCR, following a modified ARM-PCR protocol, produced the TCRbeta library. TCRdb re-called the multiplex PCR reads through MiXCR, storing one row per CDR3 protein. The table has roughly 81,000 distinct CDR3 sequences, 61% seen once. No cell sorting was done before RNA was extracted from the tissue. The sequencing input was lung tumor tissue. Every receptor here comes from a man in his 70s with non-small cell lung cancer.

This clonotype has a handful of counts. This chain uses TRBV20-1 with TRBJ1-5, with 9 bases lining up with TRBD1. V shed 3 bases, J shed 9 bases, and the junction held 9 bases outside the gene matches. The CDR3 totals 14 residues. Per the germline V gene, CDR1 is DFQATT and CDR2 is SNEGSKA (reference sequence). DNA of the CDR3: TGCAGTGCTAGCTCCGGGACAGGGTTTCGGCCCCAGCATTTT. It encodes CSASSGTGFRPQHF.

Details on this clonotype: This CDR3 is missing its conserved last phenylalanine or tryptophan, likely due to a read error. The limits of the CDR3 on the DNA are not certain, so only TCRdb's listed CDR3 is given. The chain uses TRBV11-2 and TRBJ2-1; the D call in the table, TRBD2, was not verified against the DNA. CDR1 is SGHAT and CDR2 is FQNNGV in the germline V gene. Inclusive of both ends, the CDR3 amounts to 18 amino acids. The CDR3 sequence: CASSRRLAGGPGATEQFL.

This clonotype was seen repeatedly, ten times or more. The chain has TRBV6-1 and TRBJ2-1, with D uncertain. Looked up from germline, CDR1 is MNHNS and CDR2 is SASEGT. The V gene lost 2 bases and the J gene lost 4 bases, with 6 bases spanning the gap. The CDR3 is made up of 13 amino acids. DNA of the CDR3: TGTGCCAGCAGTGAACCCCCTTACAATGAGCAGTTCTTC. This gives the protein CASSEPPYNEQFF.

At least ten counts were recorded for this clonotype. This chain connects TRBV20-1 to TRBJ2-4; no reliable D call. V lost 6 bases and J 0 bases, leaving 15 bases between the germline ends. This CDR3 comprises 15 residues. CDR1 is DFQATT and CDR2 is SNEGSKA in the germline V gene (reference sequence). The CDR3 DNA follows: TGCAGTGCGACCTCCGGACCGATAGCCAAAAACATTCAGTACTTC. This sequence encodes CSATSGPIAKNIQYF.